Following are 7 T cell receptor beta chains from one sample sequenced in a study of T-cell memory formation after mild COVID-19. One entry per CDR3 protein results from TCRdb running MiXCR on the 5' RACE reads. In the table there are under 650,000 distinct CDR3 sequences, approximately 18% of which are singletons. Sequenced: PBMCs or a T cell subset sorted from them (not recorded which). The receptors here all came from an adult woman who had mild COVID-19 (a few samples of this study predate the infection). Cell type and time point are not known.

The chain uses TRBV11-3 and TRBJ2-3; 8 bases are a match to TRBD2. CDR1 and CDR2 (germline): SGHNT, YENEEA. The J segment lost 1 base and the V segment lost 5 bases, leaving 11 bases of the junction unmatched. The CDR3 covers 17 residues. The CDR3 DNA is TGTGCCAGCAGCACAAGACGGCGGGGGGCCGGCACAGATACGCAGTATTTT. It codes for CASSTRRRGAGTDTQYF.

The table lists this clonotype with a few counts. CDR3 nucleotides: TGTGCCAGCAGTTACTCGATCAGGGGGGGTTTGGATACTGAAGCTTTCTTT. Protein sequence: CASSYSIRGGLDTEAFF. The chain links TRBV6-6 to TRBJ1-1, with TRBD1 matching 7 bases. The CDR3 covers 17 residues. CDR1 and CDR2 (germline): MNHNY, SVGAGI (reference sequence). The ends lost 0 bases at V and 5 bases at J; junction bases unmatched: 12.

The rearrangement joins TRBV14 to TRBJ1-4; 10 positions match TRBD1. CDR3 length: 15 residues. Trimming took 5 bases from V and 7 from J; bases not matched to a gene: 7. Germline V lookup: CDR1 SGHDN, CDR2 FVKESK. The CDR3 reads CASSTRQGAGEKLFF. CDR3 nucleotide sequence: TGTGCCAGCAGCACCCGACAGGGGGCAGGTGAAAAACTGTTTTTT.

The chain links TRBV7-8 to TRBJ2-4, with D perhaps matching TRBD2 (5 bases). Deletions cut 1 base from V and 0 bases from J, with 19 bases between. The CDR3 loop spans 19 amino acids. Germline-derived CDR1 and CDR2 are SGHVS and FQNEAQ. The CDR3 bases are TGTGCCAGCAGCTTAGGATATCGAAGCGGTTCCCTAGCCAAAAACATTCAGTACTTC. Protein product: CASSLGYRSGSLAKNIQYF.

The chain recombines TRBV7-8 with TRBJ1-2; D unclear. Trimming pared 2 bases from V and 8 bases from J, leaving 12 bases between. The CDR3 extends over 13 amino acids. Per the germline V gene, CDR1 is SGHVS and CDR2 is FQNEAQ. The CDR3 spells CASSLIQGRGYTF. CDR3 nucleotides: TGTGCCAGCAGCTTAATACAAGGACGCGGCTACACCTTC.

This clonotype was seen a handful of times. The V call is TRBV29-1, the J call TRBJ2-3; 16 nucleotides align to TRBD2. V gave up 8 bases and J gave up 4 bases; unmatched junction bases: 6. Germline V gene data show CDR1 as SQVTM and CDR2 as ANQGSEA. The CDR3 loop spans 15 amino acids. The CDR3 protein is CSSKGLAGGPDTQYF. The CDR3 DNA is TGCAGCTCCAAGGGACTAGCGGGGGGGCCAGATACGCAGTATTTT.

This clonotype was counted between two and nine times. V and J are TRBV5-1 and TRBJ2-6; no reliable D call. This CDR3 is built from 14 residues. Germline V CDR1 and CDR2: SGHRS, YFSETQ. The V end was cut by 6 bases, the J end by 0 bases, with 7 bases between. CDR3 loop: CASTESSGANVLTF. CDR3 coding DNA: TGCGCCAGCACAGAGAGCTCTGGGGCCAACGTCCTGACTTTC.